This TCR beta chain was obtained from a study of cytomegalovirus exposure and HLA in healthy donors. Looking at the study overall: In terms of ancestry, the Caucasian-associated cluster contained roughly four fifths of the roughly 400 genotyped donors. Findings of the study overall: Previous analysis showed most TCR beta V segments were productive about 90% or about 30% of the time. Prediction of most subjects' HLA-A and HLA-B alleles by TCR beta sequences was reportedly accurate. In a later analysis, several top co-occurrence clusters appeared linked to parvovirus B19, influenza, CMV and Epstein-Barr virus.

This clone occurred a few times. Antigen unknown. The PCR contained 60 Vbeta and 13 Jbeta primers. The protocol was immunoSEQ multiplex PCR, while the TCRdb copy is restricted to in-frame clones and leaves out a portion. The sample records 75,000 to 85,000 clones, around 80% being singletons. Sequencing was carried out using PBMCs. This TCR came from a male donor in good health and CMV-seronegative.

The CDR3 sequence: CASSPGRGLQETQYF. In DNA form, the CDR3 reads TGTGCCAGCAGTCCAGGGCGGGGACTTCAAGAGACCCAGTACTTC. This chain connects TRBV28 to TRBJ2-5; TRBD2 might be the D (6 bases). CDR1 is MDHEN, CDR2 SYDVKM, per germline. This CDR3 is built from 15 residues. The germline V and J ends were trimmed by 5 bases and 2 bases, with 15 bases remaining between them.